This T cell receptor beta chain emerged from a study of blood T cell repertoires in COVID-19 (dated by TCRdb to about 2020). A note on the overall study: The collaborator samples originated in the United States, Italy and Spain and spanned the acute and convalescent phases of COVID-19. The prospective study material was composed of cDNA or gDNA derived from T cells, B-cell-depleted T cells, or PBMCs. The dataset comprised deeply sampled blood TCRbeta repertoires from subjects exposed to, actively infected with, or recovered from COVID-19. The repertoires were released in a freely available public database intended as a resource for research on the immune response to SARS-CoV-2. The samples were drawn from two sources: the first 160 participants of the ongoing ImmuneRACE study, and 1,000 to 1,500 subjects contributed by 6 global collaborators. The sample metadata nearly always contained a de-identified subject ID, COVID-19 status, age in years and sex. Where available, HLA class I and class II types were obtained from metadata supplied by the sample provider rather than from assay-based typing. Points the paper makes about the study in general: The quantity of clinical and demographic metadata differed by source and by participant and was supplied without curation.

Participants in the prospective study were enrolled through a virtual design, were aged roughly 18 to 100 years, and lived in roughly 24 United States geographic areas. To assign participants to cohorts, the prospective study relied on clinical history that participants themselves reported in a screening survey and a study questionnaire. Mobile phlebotomists in the prospective study collected whole blood, serum and a nasopharyngeal or oropharyngeal swab from every participant. Additional blood draws and questionnaires over an approximately 2-month period could optionally be provided by prospective study participants. Before DNA extraction, blood samples from the prospective study were shipped at room temperature or frozen. TCRbeta CDR3 regions were amplified from genomic DNA by means of the immunoSEQ Assay, a bias-controlled multiplex PCR. Turning to the authors' computational methods: The number of nucleated cells in each sample was estimated by amplification of reference gene primers within the assay. To quantify the absolute abundance of each unique TCRbeta CDR3 rearrangement, sequence reads were collapsed and filtered. For each sample, productive Simpson clonality was calculated as the square root of Simpson's diversity index across productive rearrangements. TCRdb limited this immuneACCESS table to in-frame rearrangements with V and J called. A share of clones is missing; checked studies link under half to unresolved V genes, and the rest is unexplained. The DNA was the basis for D and trimming; V, J and clone size are from that table. This sample holds 200,000 to 300,000 clones; 65% to 90% were observed only once. The ten largest clones add up to about 8.2% of the sample.

In the case of this clone: Its antigen is unknown. Germline is not matched at one junction end, which may reflect a read error.

CDR1 and CDR2 were assigned from the germline V gene as SQVTM and ANQGSEA. Its CDR3 holds 14 amino acids, cysteine through phenylalanine. Here the CDR3 DNA is all that survives: 42 bases in frame from base 1. Recombination connected TRBV29-1 to TRBJ2-2, with a tentative D gene TRBD2 over 5 matching bases. The TCR comes from a woman aged 45-60 years with acute COVID-19. Sequencing input: PBMCs or T cells enriched from blood (not recorded which). Here is the DNA: TGCAGCGCCGGGGAGAGCGGCAACACTGGGGAGCTGTTTTTT. This translates into CSAGESGNTGELFF.